One TCR beta chain is described in this entry. No antigen is known for it. The CDR3 extends over 15 amino acids. Trimming removed 3 bases from V and 3 bases from J, with 12 bases in between. Germline loops: CDR1 SGHRS, CDR2 YFSETQ. The sample belongs to a study of T cell responses to AZD1222 COVID-19 vaccine. Points from the study as a whole: Possibly, clonal diversity was underestimated; donors were largely white British and included more females. As reported, nearly half of all spike-specific TCRs target variant regions that are unmutated.

Data came from immunoSEQ multiplex PCR; TCRdb stores just in-frame clones and leaves some out. The table lists 150,000 or so clones, about nine tenths of them singletons, with about 5.9% in the top ten. The sequencing here drew on peripheral blood, taken 28 days after the second AZD1222 dose. This sequence joins TRBV5-1 and TRBJ2-2; D is undetermined. This TCR was sampled from an adult who received the AZD1222 COVID-19 vaccine. CDR3 DNA sequence: TGCGCCAGCAGCTCAGGTTCTCTCTACACCGGGGAGCTGTTTTTT. Protein product: CASSSGSLYTGELFF.